This entry describes one T cell receptor (beta chain). This sample was taken from a study of blood T cell repertoires in COVID-19. V was clipped by 2 bases and J by 6 bases, with 18 bases between them. This CDR3 comprises 15 residues. Germline lookup yields CDR1 SGHRS and CDR2 YFSETQ. Authors' processing steps: Researchers report that nucleated cell counts were estimated from reference gene primer amplification. The assay was immunoSEQ multiplex PCR, and TCRdb's table has in-frame clones only and misses some. V and J calls and clone size come straight from that table; D and trimming were deduced from the DNA. The sample carries under 200,000 clones, roughly 90% recorded once.

The rearrangement joins TRBV5-1 to TRBJ2-7, with D hard to call. The source material was peripheral blood. The receptor was derived from a man aged 50-60 years with acute or convalescent COVID-19. CDR3 loop: CASSFSGSPVREQYF. CDR3 DNA sequence: TGCGCCAGCAGCTTCTCCGGGTCCCCGGTCCGCGAGCAGTACTTC. Drawing the rest from reference TRBV5-1 and TRBJ2-7, the complete variable domain is KAGVTQTPRYLIKTRGQQVTLSCSPISGHRSVSWYQQTPGQGLQFLFEYFSETQRNKGNFPGRFSGRQFSNSRSEMNVSTLELGDSALYLCASSFSGSPVREQYFGPGTRLTVT.